The clone carrying this TCR beta chain was counted a few times. Its antigen is not known. The data were obtained in a study of beta chain features in type 1 diabetes. Germline CDR1 reads MGHRA; CDR2 reads YSYEKL. This CDR3 region has 13 residues. V was clipped by 1 base and J by 6 bases, with 6 bases between them. Isolated RNA was reverse transcribed in full, so expressed TCRB transcripts were sequenced. TCRdb's table, derived via immunoSEQ multiplex PCR, lists solely in-frame clones and lacks some. The sample includes roughly 250,000 clones, roughly 22% of them seen just once. Once sorted, every population was more than 95% pure. Study observations and caveats: TCRB CDR3s were moderately but significantly shorter in Type 1 diabetes patients in all four CD4+ subsets. Whatever favoring of shorter templates PCR might show would apply equally to patients and controls.

The J gene is TRBJ2-2, the V gene TRBV4-1; D is possibly TRBD1 (6 bases). The TCR comes from a woman aged 40-49 years with type 1 diabetes. Sequencing was performed on naive CD4+ T cells from blood. The CDR3 reads CASSQGTAGELFF. CDR3 nucleotide sequence: TGCGCCAGCAGCCAAGGGACAGCCGGGGAGCTGTTTTTT.